This T cell receptor (beta chain) was retrieved from a study of human T cells and chemical hapten exposure. There are a few counts of this clonotype. The V gene's germline CDR1 is MRHNA and CDR2 SNTAGT. The CDR3 totals 13 residues. V was pared by 5 bases and J by 5 bases, with 5 bases of the junction left unmatched. MiXCR, applied by TCRdb to the RACE reads, yields one record per CDR3 protein. The top ten clones hold 3% to 4% of a sample with 74,000 or so distinct CDR3 sequences, over 9.5% of them seen once. Stated time point: patch test 1, 2 weeks after DPC sensitization. Specified treatment: therapeutic diphenylcyclopropenone sensitization with weekly scalp DPC.

The sequencing used whole blood, collected in connection with sensitization to the hapten diphenylcyclopropenone (DPC). The sequence came from a woman between 55 and 75 years old with alopecia areata. Some clones in this sample may be carry-over from other donors' samples. The chain combines TRBV6-4 with TRBJ1-1; 7 bases map to TRBD1. Here the CDR3 DNA reads TGTGCCAGCAGTACAGGGGAGGGGACTGAAGCTTTCTTT. The encoded protein is CASSTGEGTEAFF.